A single sample is the source of the 26 T cell receptor beta chains below, sequenced in a study of T cell responses to AZD1222 COVID-19 vaccine. Only in-frame clones appear in the TCRdb table, and some are missing; sequencing was by immunoSEQ multiplex PCR. This table holds about 180,000 clones, roughly 88% found once. The specimen comprised peripheral blood, sampled on day 0 of AZD1222 vaccination. Receptor source: an adult in good health.

Here the CDR3 reads CASSVEGTRQINYGYTF. DNA of the CDR3: TGTGCCAGCAGCGTAGAGGGGACGAGACAGATTAACTATGGCTACACCTTC. The gene calls are TRBV9 and TRBJ1-2; D may be TRBD1 (5 bases). This CDR3 contains 17 residues. Deletions cut 0 bases from V and 1 base from J, with 16 bases between. Germline values: CDR1 SGDLS, CDR2 YYNGEE.

The rearrangement joins TRBV6-5 to TRBJ2-1; D unclear. The CDR3 loop spans 15 amino acids. Trimming cost V 0 bases and J 6 bases, with 12 bases left between them. The germline gives CDR1 MNHEY, CDR2 SVGAGI. For the CDR3, the DNA is TGTGCCAGCAGTTACTCAGGGCAATTCAGCAATGAGCAGTTCTTC. Translating it yields CASSYSGQFSNEQFF.

The V call is TRBV4-1, the J call TRBJ2-2, with TRBD2 as a possible D gene (7 bases). V lost 0 bases and J lost 0, with 17 bases in between. This CDR3 is 19 amino acids long. Germline assignment: CDR1 MGHRA and CDR2 YSYEKL. CDR3 DNA sequence: TGCGCCAGCAGCCAAGAATGGGGGGGCCTCTTCTCGAACACCGGGGAGCTGTTTTTT. Residues: CASSQEWGGLFSNTGELFF.

Only one count was recorded for this clone. The chain recombines TRBV5-4 with TRBJ2-7; possible D gene TRBD2, 6 bases. In germline, CDR1 is SGHNT, CDR2 YYREEE (reference sequence). V was clipped by 7 bases and J by 9 bases, with 20 bases between them. This CDR3 is built from 13 residues. The CDR3, as DNA: TGTGCCAGCGGCACCTTAGCGGATTTAAGGCAGTACTTC. This codes for CASGTLADLRQYF.

As for this clone: Sequence at one end of the junction differs from germline and may be a read error. The CDR3: CASSEDRGFTF. In DNA, the CDR3 is TGTGCCAGCAGCGAGGACAGGGGGTTTACTTTC. V is TRBV5-5 and J is TRBJ1-2; 10 bases are a match to TRBD1. The CDR3 spans 11 residues. Germline CDR1 is SGHKS and CDR2 is YYEKEE (reference sequence). The entire variable domain, with the rest obtained from reference TRBV5-5 and TRBJ1-2, is as follows: DAGVTQSPTHLIKTRGQQVTLRCSPISGHKSVSWYQQVLGQGPQFIFQYYEKEERGRGNFPDRFSARQFPNYSSELNVNALLLGDSALYLCASSEDRGFTFGSGTRLTVV.

The chain combines TRBV7-9 with TRBJ2-5; TRBD1 aligns across 7 bases. This CDR3 has 15 amino acids. The V and J ends lost 4 bases and 4 bases, in that order; junction bases with no gene match: 9. Germline V gene data show CDR1 as SEHNR and CDR2 as FQNEAQ (reference sequence). CDR3 loop: CASSSAGTVGETQYF. DNA for the CDR3: TGTGCCAGCAGCTCCGCCGGGACAGTAGGAGAGACCCAGTACTTC.

This chain links TRBV9 with TRBJ2-3; D not certain. V lost 4 bases and J 4 bases, leaving 7 bases between the germline ends. In germline, CDR1 is SGDLS, CDR2 YYNGEE. The CDR3 runs 12 residues. CDR3 sequence (DNA): TGTGCCAGCAGCCCCCGATCAGATACGCAGTATTTT. It yields the protein CASSPRSDTQYF.

This clone showed up just once. The rearrangement links TRBV10-3 to TRBJ2-3, with 10 bases fitting TRBD2. Trimming removed 6 bases from V and 5 bases from J; junction bases left unmatched: 8. Per the germline V gene, CDR1 is ENHRY and CDR2 is SYGVKD. CDR3 length: 15 residues. CDR3 residues: CAISAAGGPGDTQYF. The CDR3 DNA reads as TGTGCCATCAGCGCAGCGGGAGGGCCGGGAGATACGCAGTATTTT.

The chain recombines TRBV7-2 with TRBJ2-1; the D gene is possibly TRBD2 (6 bases). CDR3 length: 13 amino acids. Deletions cut 5 bases from V and 8 bases from J, with 13 bases between. Germline V gene sequence: CDR1 SGHTA, CDR2 FQGNSA. The CDR3 region is CASSMTREYEQFF. In DNA form, the CDR3 reads TGTGCCAGCAGCATGACTAGAGAGTATGAGCAGTTCTTC.

The CDR3 loop is CASSLSRGRYNEQFF. CDR3 DNA: TGCGCCAGCAGCTTGTCCAGGGGCAGGTACAATGAGCAGTTCTTC. The chain is built from TRBV5-1 and TRBJ2-1; D possibly corresponds to TRBD1 (6 bases). The CDR3 contains 15 residues. The V end was cut by 1 base, the J end by 4 bases, with 12 bases between. From germline, CDR1 is SGHRS and CDR2 YFSETQ. Drawing the rest from reference TRBV5-1 and TRBJ2-1, the complete variable domain is KAGVTQTPRYLIKTRGQQVTLSCSPISGHRSVSWYQQTPGQGLQFLFEYFSETQRNKGNFPGRFSGRQFSNSRSEMNVSTLELGDSALYLCASSLSRGRYNEQFFGPGTRLTVL.

The chain carries TRBV2 and TRBJ1-4, with D tentatively TRBD1 (5 bases). V dropped 3 bases and J dropped 8 bases, with 13 bases sitting between them. CDR1 and CDR2 from the germline V gene are SNHLY and FYNNEI. The CDR3 has 14 amino acids. As DNA, the CDR3 is TGTGCCAGCAGTGAGCGGCGGGGGGACGAAAAACTGTTTTTT. Its protein is CASSERRGDEKLFF.

The CDR3 loop is CASKAVAGQDGSPLHF. The CDR3 nucleotides read TGCGCCAGCAAAGCAGTCGCGGGACAAGACGGCTCACCCCTCCACTTT. The chain links TRBV5-1 to TRBJ1-6, with a weak D call TRBD1 (6 bases). The V end was cut by 6 bases, the J end by 10 bases, with 23 bases between. Germline values: CDR1 SGHRS, CDR2 YFSETQ. The CDR3 is made up of 16 amino acids.

This sequence joins TRBV28 and TRBJ2-6; no clear D gene. V was trimmed by 8 bases and J by 0 bases, leaving 5 bases between them. This CDR3 has 13 amino acids. CDR1 MDHEN and CDR2 SYDVKM come from the germline V gene. CDR3 sequence (DNA): TGTGCCAGCGGAAGCTCTGGGGCCAACGTCCTGACTTTC. Encoded protein: CASGSSGANVLTF.

The V gene is TRBV5-4, the J gene TRBJ1-2; TRBD1 aligns across 7 bases. Trimming cost V 3 bases and J 8 bases; bases outside gene matches: 10. The CDR3 is 14 residues long. CDR1 is SGHNT, CDR2 YYREEE, per germline (reference sequence). The CDR3 nucleotides read TGTGCCAGCAGCTCACGACAGGGAGAAGCGGGCTACACCTTC. It specifies CASSSRQGEAGYTF.

This clone was found once. The chain uses TRBV29-1 and TRBJ1-1, with 7 nucleotides matching TRBD1. Looked up from germline, CDR1 is SQVTM and CDR2 is ANQGSEA. The V gene end was trimmed by 6 bases and the J gene end by 1 base; junction bases not matched to a gene: 2. The CDR3 extends over 12 amino acids. CDR3 protein: CSVGQPNTEAFF. Here the CDR3 DNA reads TGCAGCGTGGGACAGCCGAACACTGAAGCTTTCTTT. Full variable domain (rest looked up from reference TRBV29-1 and TRBJ1-1): SAVISQKPSRDICQRGTSLTIQCQVDSQVTMMFWYRQQPGQSLTLIATANQGSEATYESGFVIDKFPISRPNLTFSTLTVSNMSPEDSSIYLCSVGQPNTEAFFGQGTRLTVV.

The chain links TRBV24-1 to TRBJ2-5, with 10 positions matching TRBD2. This CDR3 is 16 amino acids long. Unmatched junction bases numbered 6, after V lost 1 base and J lost 5 bases. Germline CDR1 reads KGHDR; CDR2 reads SFDVKD. CDR3 sequence: CATSDFRLAGDETQYF. CDR3 DNA: TGTGCCACCAGTGATTTTCGCCTAGCGGGAGATGAGACCCAGTACTTC.

Comment on this clone: Other DNA variants within this sample encode the same CDR3. The rearrangement uses TRBV15 and TRBJ1-1, with D perhaps TRBD1 (5 bases). CDR3 length: 13 amino acids. V was cut by 5 bases and J by 0 bases, with 7 bases left in between. Germline values: CDR1 LNHNV, CDR2 YYDKDF (reference sequence). The CDR3: CATSGGMNTEAFF. CDR3 nucleotide sequence: TGTGCCACCAGCGGGGGTATGAACACTGAAGCTTTCTTT.

This chain joins TRBV9 and TRBJ2-3; 8 bases are a match to TRBD2. Germline V gene lookup returns CDR1 SGDLS and CDR2 YYNGEE. After removal of 3 bases from V and 6 bases from J, the junction contained 9 bases not matched to a gene. The CDR3 has 15 residues. CDR3 DNA: TGTGCCAGCAGCGCCGCCGGGGGGGCGGGGGATACGCAGTATTTT. Translated: CASSAAGGAGDTQYF.

The rearrangement uses TRBV5-1 and TRBJ2-7, with 10 bases lining up with TRBD1. Germline V gene data show CDR1 as SGHRS and CDR2 as YFSETQ. The CDR3 covers 12 residues. V was clipped by 5 bases and J by 5 bases; unmatched bases: 1. The chain's CDR3 is CASSGQGDEQYF. Here the CDR3 DNA reads TGCGCCAGCAGTGGACAGGGGGACGAGCAGTACTTC.

V is TRBV5-1 and J is TRBJ2-7; 9 bases are a match to TRBD2. CDR1 and CDR2 (germline): SGHRS, YFSETQ. Trimming at V came to 2 bases and at J to 7 bases, leaving 7 bases not matched to a gene. The CDR3 contains 14 residues. The CDR3, as DNA: TGCGCCAGCAGCTTTTCTAGCGGGACGAGGGAGCAGTACTTC. Its translation is CASSFSSGTREQYF.

This clone was observed a handful of times. The rearrangement joins TRBV28 to TRBJ2-7, with D maybe TRBD1 (5 bases). V shed 8 bases and J shed 2 bases, with 13 bases lying between them. The CDR3 has 13 residues. Germline V gene sequence: CDR1 MDHEN, CDR2 SYDVKM. In DNA form, the CDR3 reads TGTGCCAGCCGGTGGGGCGGAACCTACGAGCAGTACTTC. This translates into CASRWGGTYEQYF.

The rearrangement joins TRBV9 to TRBJ2-3; TRBD1 matches at 7 bases. The junction had 13 bases not matched to a gene; V was cut back by 4 bases and J by 2 bases. Germline V CDR1 and CDR2: SGDLS, YYNGEE. The CDR3 has 17 residues. The CDR3 is CASSPQLGQAPTDTQYF. CDR3 nucleotides: TGTGCCAGCAGCCCCCAACTCGGACAGGCCCCCACAGATACGCAGTATTTT.

In this sample, this clone turned up a few times. V is TRBV30 and J is TRBJ1-1; D gene ambiguous. V was pared by 2 bases and J by 9 bases, with 10 bases between. Per the germline V gene, CDR1 is GTSNPN and CDR2 is SVGIG (reference sequence). The CDR3 has 11 residues. The CDR3 nucleotides read TGTGCCTGGAGTCCAAAAATACAAGCTTTCTTT. Translated, it gives CAWSPKIQAFF.

The J gene is TRBJ2-5, the V gene TRBV19; a possible D gene is TRBD1 (5 bases). Germline V gene sequence: CDR1 LNHDA, CDR2 SQIVND (reference sequence). V lost 4 bases, J lost 1 base, and 7 bases lay in between. CDR3 size: 13 residues. The CDR3 reads CASSTTGQETQYF. In nucleotides, the CDR3 is TGTGCCAGTAGTACCACAGGCCAAGAGACCCAGTACTTC.

J is TRBJ2-5 and V is TRBV6-5; the D is unclear. Trimming shortened V by 1 base and J by 4 bases, and 1 base separated the two germline ends. Germline V gene lookup returns CDR1 MNHEY and CDR2 SVGAGI. The CDR3 totals 11 residues. In DNA, the CDR3 is TGTGCCAGCAGTTACTTAGAGACCCAGTACTTC. This sequence encodes CASSYLETQYF.

The V call is TRBV7-2, the J call TRBJ2-3; D gene ambiguous. The CDR3 loop spans 14 amino acids. From germline, CDR1 is SGHTA and CDR2 FQGNSA. V was clipped by 0 bases and J by 6 bases, with 10 bases between them. CDR3: CASSLALGVDTQYF. The CDR3 DNA reads TGTGCCAGCAGCTTAGCGCTTGGGGTCGATACGCAGTATTTT.